The following is a T cell receptor (beta chain) sequence with its context. TCRdb re-called the 5' RACE reads with MiXCR, one entry per CDR3 protein. The table lists about 49,000 distinct CDR3 sequences, 10% to 15% of them singletons. The source of the sample is a study of early T cells in non-severe SARS-CoV-2 infection. V lost 5 bases to trimming and J lost 4 bases; unmatched junction nucleotides: 22. Per germline, CDR1 MNHEY and CDR2 SVGEGT. The CDR3 loop spans 20 amino acids. The TCR was taken from an adult who was a healthcare worker with PCR-confirmed SARS-CoV-2 infection or an uninfected control (not recorded which). The sample comprised whole blood. The V call is TRBV6-2 or TRBV6-3, the J call TRBJ2-7; 11 positions match TRBD2. The CDR3 here is CASSVDYSGTSGSPFYEQYF. As DNA, the CDR3 is TGTGCCAGCAGTGTCGATTACTCCGGGACTAGCGGTTCTCCCTTTTACGAGCAGTACTTC.